This T cell receptor (beta chain) derives from a study of T-cell reconstitution after alpha-beta-depleted transplantation in children. Germline V gene sequence: CDR1 LGHNA, CDR2 YSLEER. V gave up 1 base and J gave up 1 base, with 16 bases separating them. The CDR3 extends over 17 amino acids. This clonotype occurred many times. Researchers prepared the TCRbeta library using unique molecular identifiers, the study reports. Each CDR3 protein gets one entry after TCRdb re-called the PCR reads with MiXCR. This table has 490,000 or so distinct CDR3 sequences, about 10% appearing once. The chain links TRBV4-3 to TRBJ1-1; D is uncertain. The source is a child under 10 years old with inherited bone marrow failure, due to receive a stem cell transplant. This specimen consisted of PBMCs, obtained before TCRalphabeta/CD19-depleted stem cell transplant. Here the CDR3 reads CASSQVLRGSQNTEAFF. In DNA form, the CDR3 reads TGCGCCAGCAGCCAAGTCCTGAGAGGGAGCCAGAACACTGAAGCTTTCTTT.